A single sample is the source of the 26 T cell receptor beta chains below, sequenced in a study of CD8+CD57+ T cells in acquired aplastic anemia. Genomic DNA templated the TCR beta VDJ and CDR3 profiling. Using its own MiXCR run on the reads, TCRdb lists one record per CDR3 protein. The data show approximately 200,000 distinct CDR3 sequences, under 65% seen once. Sequenced input: sorted CD4+, CD8+, or CD8+CD57+ T cells (not recorded which) from PBMCs. These receptors were obtained from a human donor in good health.

CDR3 coding DNA: TGTGCCAGCAGCTTTGTCGGGAAAGAGACCCAGTACTTC. It translates to CASSFVGKETQYF. The chain combines TRBV7-6 with TRBJ2-5; D might be TRBD2 (5 bases). V was pared by 3 bases and J by 3 bases, with 8 bases between. The CDR3 totals 13 residues. In germline, CDR1 is SGHVS, CDR2 FNYEAQ.

The chain couples TRBV12-3 or TRBV12-4 to TRBJ2-7, with TRBD1 identical over 8 bases. CDR3 length equals 14 residues. Trimming at V came to 5 bases and at J to 3 bases, leaving 6 bases not matched to a gene. CDR3 loop: CASSKHGQGYEQYF. Here the CDR3 DNA reads TGTGCCAGCAGTAAGCATGGACAGGGCTACGAGCAGTACTTC.

This clonotype has ten or more counts. V gene TRBV10-3 combines with J gene TRBJ2-1; D remains ambiguous. The CDR3 runs to 15 residues. V lost 3 bases and J 8 bases, leaving 17 bases between the germline ends. The germline V gene has CDR1 ENHRY and CDR2 SYGVKD. As DNA, the CDR3 is TGTGCCATCAGTGATGCCCGGGTCACGGGCGATGAGCAGTTCTTC. The encoded protein is CAISDARVTGDEQFF.

The genes are TRBV19 and TRBJ1-4; a weak D match, TRBD1 (6 bases). This CDR3 has 15 amino acids. The germline V gene encodes CDR1 LNHDA and CDR2 SQIVND (reference sequence). V lost 3 bases and J 2 bases, leaving 10 bases between the germline ends. The CDR3 DNA reads TGTGCCAGTAGTATGGAAACAGGGACTAATGAAAAACTGTTTTTT. Protein: CASSMETGTNEKLFF.

This clonotype was seen ten or more times. The V call is TRBV25-1, the J call TRBJ1-2; D possibly corresponds to TRBD1 (5 bases). CDR3 length: 13 amino acids. Germline values: CDR1 MGHDK, CDR2 SYGVNS. The V end lost 4 bases, the J end lost 2 bases, and 8 bases lay between the germline ends. As DNA, the CDR3 is TGTGCCAGCAGTGGGGCAGGGAACTATGGCTACACCTTC. Residues: CASSGAGNYGYTF.

A word on this clonotype: One junction end disagrees with the germline gene, perhaps due to a read error. The chain is built from TRBV7-9 and TRBJ1-1; D is possibly TRBD1 (6 bases). The CDR3 covers 13 residues. CDR1 SEHNR and CDR2 FQNEAQ come from the germline V gene (reference sequence). CDR3 in DNA: TGTGCCAGCAACTCACAGGGACAATCCCGGTCAATCTTT. Protein: CASNSQGQSRSIF.

The chain employs TRBV7-4 and TRBJ2-7, with TRBD1 matching 7 bases. The V segment lost 5 bases and the J segment 1 base; nucleotides outside the gene matches: 14. CDR1 SGHVT and CDR2 SQSDAQ come from the germline V gene. The length of the CDR3 is 17 residues. This CDR3 reads CASSILNRGLHSYEQYF. The CDR3 nucleotides read TGTGCCAGCAGCATACTTAACAGGGGTCTTCATTCCTACGAGCAGTACTTC.

This clonotype was observed at least ten times. The rearrangement uses TRBV4-3 and TRBJ2-1; the D is unclear. V was cut by 0 bases and J by 6 bases, with 6 bases left in between. This CDR3 contains 13 residues. CDR1 and CDR2 (germline): LGHNA, YSLEER. The CDR3 loop reads CASSQDGGNEQFF. Written as DNA, the CDR3 is TGCGCCAGCAGCCAAGACGGCGGCAATGAGCAGTTCTTC.

Note on this clonotype: The junction differs from germline at one of its ends, possibly a read error. The chain uses TRBV7-9 and TRBJ2-1; weak D call: TRBD2 (8 bases). This CDR3 spans 15 amino acids. The germline V gene encodes CDR1 SEHNR and CDR2 FQNEAQ (reference sequence). CDR3 nucleotides: TGTGCCGGCAGCTTAAGGGGGCGGGGGGACAATGAGCAGTTCTTC. Translated, it gives CAGSLRGRGDNEQFF.

This clonotype was seen more than once but under ten times. The chain employs TRBV20-1 and TRBJ1-1; D is possibly TRBD1 (5 bases). V gave up 6 bases and J gave up 1 base, with 12 bases separating them. Looked up from germline, CDR1 is DFQATT and CDR2 is SNEGSKA (reference sequence). The CDR3 spans 13 residues. The CDR3 reads CSAPGGGNTEAFF. As DNA, the CDR3 is TGCAGTGCCCCTGGGGGGGGGAACACTGAAGCTTTCTTT.

This chain links TRBV7-2 with TRBJ1-1; no firm D call. Germline V gene sequence: CDR1 SGHTA, CDR2 FQGNSA. V was shortened by 5 bases and J by 0 bases, with 13 bases between the two germline ends. This CDR3 has 15 residues. The CDR3 coding sequence is TGTGCCAGCAGCCGGAACTGGGCCATGAACACTGAAGCTTTCTTT. Protein product: CASSRNWAMNTEAFF.

The chain joins TRBV5-1 to TRBJ2-7; 16 nucleotides agree with TRBD2. J gave up 5 bases and V 4 bases, and 3 bases lay outside the gene matches. The CDR3 is made up of 15 amino acids. The germline V gene encodes CDR1 SGHRS and CDR2 YFSETQ. The CDR3 bases are TGCGCCAGCAGCGGGACTAGCGGGAGGGGGCACGAGCAGTACTTC. This codes for CASSGTSGRGHEQYF.

There are many counts of this clonotype. The rearrangement links TRBV20-1 to TRBJ2-3, with D unresolved. The CDR3 covers 14 residues. Trimming cost V 2 bases and J 1 base, with 10 bases left between them. Germline V lookup: CDR1 DFQATT, CDR2 SNEGSKA (reference sequence). This CDR3 is CSARILLGTDTQYF. The CDR3 nucleotides read TGCAGTGCTAGAATCCTACTTGGCACAGATACGCAGTATTTT.

This rearrangement joins TRBV15 to TRBJ2-7, with TRBD2 as a possible D gene (5 bases). The V gene lost 1 base and the J gene lost 6 bases, with 13 bases spanning the gap. The CDR3 length is 14 residues. Germline CDR1 and CDR2: LNHNV and YYDKDF (reference sequence). DNA for the CDR3: TGTGCCACCAGCAGAGGTCGGTGGGAGACCGAGCAGTACTTC. Its protein product is CATSRGRWETEQYF.

The chain carries TRBV9 and TRBJ2-5, with 7 bases aligning to TRBD2. With 3 bases clipped from V and 9 bases from J, the junction kept 8 bases outside the gene matches. The V gene's germline CDR1 is SGDLS and CDR2 YYNGEE. This CDR3 contains 13 residues. For the CDR3, the DNA is TGTGCCAGCAGCGCTAGGCTAGCGGAGGCCCAGTACTTC. This sequence encodes CASSARLAEAQYF.

V usage is TRBV7-8 and J usage is TRBJ2-2, with D possibly matching TRBD1 (6 bases). Germline V gives CDR1 SGHVS, CDR2 FQNEAQ. The length of the CDR3 is 16 residues. Trimming left V 0 bases short and J 5 bases short, with 13 bases between. In nucleotides, the CDR3 is TGTGCCAGCAGCTTAGCCCGGACAGTCAGTACCGGGGAGCTGTTTTTT. Encoded protein: CASSLARTVSTGELFF.

This chain connects TRBV5-1 to TRBJ1-2; D may be TRBD1 (5 bases). The germline V gene encodes CDR1 SGHRS and CDR2 YFSETQ. The CDR3 runs to 14 residues. V gave up 0 bases and J gave up 8 bases, with 14 bases separating them. The CDR3 bases are TGCGCCAGCAGCTTGGACAGGCCAGAGGGGGGCTACACCTTC. It encodes CASSLDRPEGGYTF.

This clonotype was detected a few times. V is TRBV7-2 and J is TRBJ2-7; possibly TRBD2 for D (6 bases). Germline lookup yields CDR1 SGHTA and CDR2 FQGNSA. V lost 5 bases to trimming and J lost 0 bases, with 14 bases between them. The CDR3 covers 15 residues. The CDR3 DNA reads as TGTGCCAGCAGCCCTGGTCAGGGAGGCTCCTACGAGCAGTACTTC. It codes for CASSPGQGGSYEQYF.

Many counts were recorded for this clonotype. This sequence joins TRBV19 and TRBJ1-5; D uncertain. The CDR3 sequence is 15 residues long. V was trimmed by 10 bases and J by 1 base, leaving 17 bases between them. CDR1 LNHDA and CDR2 SQIVND come from the germline V gene (reference sequence). The CDR3 nucleotides are TGTGCCACTAAGAACGGGGTTTCGAGCAATCAGCCCCAGCATTTT. It yields the protein CATKNGVSSNQPQHF. The full variable domain, its missing parts supplied by reference TRBV19 and TRBJ1-5, is DGGITQSPKYLFRKEGQNVTLSCEQNLNHDAMYWYRQDPGQGLRLIYYSQIVNDFQKGDIAEGYSVSREKKESFPLTVTSAQKNPTAFYLCATKNGVSSNQPQHFGDGTRLSIL.

The chain is built from TRBV2 and TRBJ1-1; no clear D. From germline, CDR1 is SNHLY and CDR2 FYNNEI. Trimming took 7 bases from V and 1 from J, leaving 4 bases between them. The CDR3 runs 11 residues. CDR3 amino acids: CASTGNTEAFF. For the CDR3, the DNA is TGTGCCAGCACCGGGAACACTGAAGCTTTCTTT.

The chain couples TRBV14 to TRBJ2-5; D ambiguous. V lost 1 base and J lost 1, with 7 bases in between. Germline-derived CDR1 and CDR2 are SGHDN and FVKESK. The CDR3 consists of 14 residues. The CDR3 sequence: CASSQVAAQETQYF. The CDR3 DNA is TGTGCCAGCAGCCAAGTCGCGGCCCAAGAGACCCAGTACTTC.

The chain couples TRBV24-1 to TRBJ2-1; TRBD1 matches at 10 bases. This CDR3 spans 17 amino acids. V trimming: 3 bases; J trimming: 2 bases; junction bases outside the gene matches: 6. CDR1 KGHDR and CDR2 SFDVKD come from the germline V gene. CDR3 sequence: CATSDATGTGAYNEQFF. The CDR3 DNA reads TGTGCCACCAGTGATGCTACCGGGACAGGGGCCTACAATGAGCAGTTCTTC.

This clonotype showed up just a few times. The rearrangement uses TRBV6-6 and TRBJ2-1; possibly TRBD1 for D (6 bases). Germline V CDR1 and CDR2: MNHNY, SVGAGI (reference sequence). CDR3 size: 17 residues. V lost 6 bases to trimming and J lost 3 bases, with 21 bases between them. CDR3 nucleotide sequence: TGTGCCAGCAGCCCCGCTGGCGCTCCCAGGGGCTACAATGAGCAGTTCTTC. Protein product: CASSPAGAPRGYNEQFF.

This clonotype appeared many times. The rearrangement uses TRBV24-1 and TRBJ1-5; no reliable D call. This CDR3 comprises 14 residues. Per the germline V gene, CDR1 is KGHDR and CDR2 is SFDVKD. V dropped 4 bases and J dropped 1 base, with 7 bases sitting between them. CDR3 DNA sequence: TGTGCCACCAGTGAAAGGGCGAGCAATCAGCCCCAGCATTTT. It encodes CATSERASNQPQHF.

This clonotype was seen at least ten times. The CDR3 is CASSVDGGGNTGELFF. As DNA, the CDR3 is TGTGCCAGCAGCGTAGACGGAGGAGGGAACACCGGGGAGCTGTTTTTT. The chain is built from TRBV9 and TRBJ2-2; D may be TRBD2 (5 bases). The V gene lost 0 bases and the J gene lost 1 base, with 10 bases spanning the gap. Looked up from germline, CDR1 is SGDLS and CDR2 is YYNGEE. The CDR3 sequence is 16 residues long.

This chain uses TRBV20-1 with TRBJ1-6; unclear D gene. The germline CDR1 and CDR2 sequences are DFQATT and SNEGSKA (reference sequence). CDR3 length: 12 residues. V was trimmed by 1 base and J by 14 bases, leaving 12 bases between them. The CDR3 bases are TGCAGTGCTAGAGTATTAGGGAGCTCCCTCCACTTT. Translating gives CSARVLGSSLHF.